A selection of T cell receptor beta chains follows, all from one sample in a study of T cell changes during pregnancy in multiple sclerosis. Generated by immunoSEQ multiplex PCR, the TCRdb table keeps only in-frame clones and is missing some. The sample includes over 70,000 clones, about 93% of them seen just once. Sequencing used peripheral blood, obtained in the third trimester of pregnancy. All receptors come from a female donor with multiple sclerosis, enrolled in a pregnancy study. CDR3s include the opening cysteine and the closing phenylalanine or tryptophan. A D gene is named only where the DNA matches it firmly. A clone size is listed for some rows: how often the clone was seen (once, few, many), or a class if it is expanded.

j_call	clone_size	cdr3_length	d_call	v_call	cdr3_aa	cdr3_nt
TRBJ1-5	-	14	TRBD1	TRBV10-2	CASSPDRGNQPQHF	TGCGCCAGCAGCCCCGACAGGGGAAATCAGCCCCAGCATTTT
TRBJ1-5	-	15	-	TRBV6-1	CASSSLLQGDQPQHF	TGTGCCAGCAGCTCCTTATTACAGGGAGATCAGCCCCAGCATTTT
TRBJ2-4	-	15	TRBD1	TRBV27	CASSRTGGALNIQYF	TGTGCCAGCAGCCGCACAGGGGGCGCTTTAAACATTCAGTACTTC
TRBJ1-1	-	12	-	TRBV7-9	CASSTNRVEAFF	TGTGCCAGCAGCACAAACAGGGTTGAAGCTTTCTTT
TRBJ1-1	once	17	TRBD1	TRBV10-3	CAISGGRAGGAGTEAFF	TGTGCCATCAGTGGTGGGCGTGCAGGGGGCGCCGGAACTGAAGCTTTCTTT
TRBJ2-1	few	11	-	TRBV7-2	CAFREYNEQFF	TGTGCCTTCCGGGAATACAATGAGCAGTTCTTC
TRBJ1-2	-	16	-	TRBV18	CASSPGASPANYGYTF	TGTGCCAGCTCACCGGGGGCCTCCCCGGCGAACTATGGCTACACCTTC
TRBJ1-1	-	14	-	TRBV19	CASSIGPGNTEAFF	TGTGCCAGTAGTATAGGACCGGGGAACACTGAAGCTTTCTTT
TRBJ2-1	-	16	TRBD2	TRBV30	CAWGTSGRVGLSEQFF	TGTGCCTGGGGGACTAGCGGGAGAGTGGGGTTGAGTGAGCAGTTCTTC
TRBJ2-7	-	15	TRBD2	TRBV14	CASSPGLAGVYEQYF	TGTGCCAGCAGCCCAGGACTAGCGGGAGTTTACGAGCAGTACTTC
TRBJ2-7	-	17	TRBD2	TRBV5-4	CASSLSSGRARDYEQYF	TGTGCCAGCAGCTTGTCTAGCGGGAGGGCCCGGGATTACGAGCAGTACTTC
TRBJ2-4	-	14	-	TRBV6-5	CATRGSGGKNIQYF	TGTGCCACCCGAGGGAGTGGTGGCAAAAACATTCAGTACTTC
TRBJ2-1	-	17	-	TRBV19	CASSVQGSFWDYNEQFF	TGTGCCAGTAGCGTACAGGGTTCGTTTTGGGACTACAATGAGCAGTTCTTC
TRBJ2-4	-	19	TRBD2	TRBV13	CASSLVASGSSVAKNIQYF	TGTGCCAGCAGCTTAGTGGCTAGCGGGAGTTCCGTAGCCAAAAACATTCAGTACTTC
TRBJ1-1	-	14	-	TRBV29-1	CSVGAAGMNTEAFF	TGCAGCGTTGGGGCCGCAGGGATGAACACTGAAGCTTTCTTT
TRBJ2-5	-	15	TRBD1	TRBV9	CASSGGQGGFETQYF	TGTGCCAGCAGCGGGGGACAGGGAGGATTCGAGACCCAGTACTTC
TRBJ2-3	-	16	TRBD2	TRBV6-1	CASSEWTSGRADTQYF	TGTGCCAGCAGTGAATGGACTAGCGGGAGAGCAGATACGCAGTATTTT
TRBJ2-5	-	13	-	TRBV2	CASGPTGQETQYF	TGTGCCAGCGGCCCCACAGGGCAGGAGACCCAGTACTTC
TRBJ2-5	-	15	-	TRBV7-9	CASSLRQGDKETQYF	TGTGCCAGCAGCTTAAGGCAGGGCGATAAAGAGACCCAGTACTTC
TRBJ2-7	-	11	-	TRBV28	CASSHTYEQYF	TGTGCCAGCAGCCACACCTACGAGCAGTACTTC
TRBJ2-3	-	13	TRBD2	TRBV27	CASSWIGGDTQYF	TGTGCCAGCAGTTGGATCGGGGGGGATACGCAGTATTTT
TRBJ2-7	-	15	TRBD2	TRBV19	CASSLGTSGYYEQYF	TGTGCCAGTAGTCTCGGGACTAGCGGTTACTACGAGCAGTACTTC
TRBJ2-3	once	15	-	TRBV9	CASSVTWANTDTQYF	TGTGCCAGCAGCGTAACCTGGGCCAACACAGATACGCAGTATTTT
TRBJ1-2	-	15	-	TRBV27	CASSRRPFRRNGYTF	TGTGCCAGCAGCCGAAGGCCGTTTAGGAGGAATGGCTACACCTTC
TRBJ2-7	-	16	TRBD2	TRBV9	CASSVGVSGLTYEQYF	TGTGCCAGCAGCGTAGGGGTTAGCGGGCTCACCTACGAGCAGTACTTC
TRBJ1-1	once	13	-	TRBV30	CAWSPNRYPEAFF	TGTGCCTGGAGTCCGAACAGGTATCCTGAAGCTTTCTTT
TRBJ2-1	-	12	-	TRBV11-2	CASSLAGTLQFF	TGTGCCAGCAGCTTAGCAGGGACTTTGCAGTTCTTC
TRBJ1-4	-	17	TRBD1	TRBV5-4	CASSLAAAGGFNEKLFF	TGTGCCAGCAGCTTGGCCGCGGCAGGGGGCTTCAATGAAAAACTGTTTTTT
TRBJ2-1	-	13	TRBD2	TRBV7-9	CASSLTGGNEQFF	TGTGCCAGCAGCTTAACGGGAGGAAATGAGCAGTTCTTC
TRBJ1-2	-	14	TRBD1	TRBV30	CAWSTRGLNYGYTF	TGTGCCTGGAGTACAAGGGGGCTTAACTATGGCTACACCTTC
TRBJ1-1	-	12	TRBD1	TRBV6-6	CASGTGDTEAFF	TGTGCCAGCGGAACAGGGGACACTGAAGCTTTCTTT
TRBJ1-1	-	13	-	TRBV27	CASSYARATEAFF	TGTGCCAGCAGTTATGCCAGGGCCACTGAAGCTTTCTTT
TRBJ1-1	-	14	TRBD1	TRBV19	CASRRQGMNTEAFF	TGTGCCAGTAGGCGACAGGGGATGAACACTGAAGCTTTCTTT
TRBJ1-4	-	15	-	TRBV11-2	CASSLTPATNEKLFF	TGTGCCAGCAGCTTAACGCCAGCAACTAATGAAAAACTGTTTTTT
TRBJ1-3	-	16	-	TRBV6-1	CASSGPVDSAGNTIYF	TGTGCCAGCAGTGGTCCCGTGGACAGTGCTGGAAACACCATATATTTT
TRBJ1-2	-	15	TRBD1	TRBV5-1	CASSLDGQALYGYTF	TGCGCCAGCAGCTTGGATGGACAGGCGCTCTATGGCTACACCTTC
TRBJ2-7	-	15	TRBD2	TRBV7-6	CASSLRLAGDHEQYF	TGTGCCAGCAGCCTCAGACTAGCGGGAGACCACGAGCAGTACTTC
TRBJ2-7	-	15	TRBD2	TRBV28	CASSPGLAGFYEQYF	TGTGCCAGCAGTCCAGGACTAGCGGGGTTTTACGAGCAGTACTTC
TRBJ1-4	-	15	-	TRBV7-2	CASSREGSSNEKLFF	TGTGCCAGCAGCCGGGAGGGGTCCAGTAATGAAAAACTGTTTTTT
TRBJ2-7	-	15	TRBD1	TRBV6-5	CASSSDRGSSYEQYF	TGTGCCAGCAGTTCGGACAGGGGAAGCTCCTACGAGCAGTACTTC
TRBJ2-5	-	13	-	TRBV7-7	CASSFNRDETQYF	TGTGCCAGCAGTTTTAACAGGGACGAGACCCAGTACTTC
TRBJ1-3	once	13	-	TRBV19	CASTADSGNTIYF	TGTGCCAGTACGGCGGACTCTGGAAACACCATATATTTT
TRBJ1-1	few	15	-	TRBV10-1	CASSESGLLNTEAFF	TGCGCCAGCAGTGAGTCCGGACTCCTGAACACTGAAGCTTTCTTT
TRBJ2-7	-	15	TRBD1	TRBV5-1	CASSPTGQGDYEQYF	TGCGCCAGCAGCCCGACGGGACAGGGTGACTACGAGCAGTACTTC
TRBJ2-1	-	16	-	TRBV7-9	CASSLWRGGSYNEQFF	TGTGCCAGCAGCTTATGGCGGGGAGGATCCTACAATGAGCAGTTCTTC
TRBJ1-1	-	13	-	TRBV10-3	CAWWSRGVTEAFF	TGTGCCTGGTGGTCCCGGGGGGTAACTGAAGCTTTCTTT
TRBJ1-1	-	13	TRBD1	TRBV18	CASSLRQGDEAFF	TGTGCCAGCTCACTTAGACAGGGGGACGAAGCTTTCTTT
TRBJ1-5	-	13	-	TRBV27	CASSLGSGQPQHF	TGTGCCAGCAGTTTGGGAAGCGGCCAGCCCCAGCATTTT
TRBJ2-7	-	16	-	TRBV6-1	CASSESLGGLPYEQYF	TGTGCCAGCAGTGAAAGCCTCGGTGGGCTGCCCTACGAGCAGTACTTC
TRBJ2-3	-	15	-	TRBV4-1	CASSQDQDSQDTQYF	TGCGCCAGCAGCCAAGATCAGGACAGTCAAGATACGCAGTATTTT
TRBJ1-1	-	13	-	TRBV6-1	CASRGRENTEAFF	TGTGCCAGCAGAGGACGGGAGAACACTGAAGCTTTCTTT
TRBJ1-5	-	15	TRBD1	TRBV19	CASRNQGQGYQPQHF	TGTGCCAGTAGAAACCAAGGACAGGGCTATCAGCCCCAGCATTTT